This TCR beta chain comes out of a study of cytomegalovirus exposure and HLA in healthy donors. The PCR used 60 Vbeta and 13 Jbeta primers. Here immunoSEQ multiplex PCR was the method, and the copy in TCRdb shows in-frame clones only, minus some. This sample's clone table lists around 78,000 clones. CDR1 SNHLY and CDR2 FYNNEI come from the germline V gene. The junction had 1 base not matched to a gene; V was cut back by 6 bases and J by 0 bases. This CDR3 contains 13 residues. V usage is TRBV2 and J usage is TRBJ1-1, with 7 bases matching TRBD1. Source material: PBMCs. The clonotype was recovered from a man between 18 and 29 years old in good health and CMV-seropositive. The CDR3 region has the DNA TGTGCCAGCAGCCAGGGGGTGAACACTGAAGCTTTCTTT. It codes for CASSQGVNTEAFF.